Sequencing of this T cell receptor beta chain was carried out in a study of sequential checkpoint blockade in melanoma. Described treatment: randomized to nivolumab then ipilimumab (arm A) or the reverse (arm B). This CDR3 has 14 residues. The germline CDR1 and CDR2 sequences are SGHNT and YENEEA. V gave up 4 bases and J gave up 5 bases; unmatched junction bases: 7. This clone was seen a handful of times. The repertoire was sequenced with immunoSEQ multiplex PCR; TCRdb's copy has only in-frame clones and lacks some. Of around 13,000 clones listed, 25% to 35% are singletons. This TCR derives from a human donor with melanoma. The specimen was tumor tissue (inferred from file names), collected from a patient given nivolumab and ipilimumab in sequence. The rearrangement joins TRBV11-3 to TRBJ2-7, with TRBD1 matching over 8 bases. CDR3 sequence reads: CASSSQGVLDEQYF. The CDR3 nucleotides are TGTGCCAGCAGCTCACAGGGGGTACTGGACGAGCAGTACTTC.